This passage covers 3 T cell receptor beta chains from one sample sequenced in a study of identifying expanded T cells in peripheral blood. TCRdb's table, derived via immunoSEQ multiplex PCR, lists solely in-frame clones and lacks some. Of around 120,000 clones listed, approximately 86% were seen once; the top ten hold more than 7%. Sequencing used blood. These receptors all stem from a person aged 18-70 years in good health.

The chain employs TRBV6-5 and TRBJ2-7; D call uncertain. Germline CDR1 reads MNHEY; CDR2 reads SVGAGI. V was cut by 6 bases and J by 7 bases, with 13 bases left in between. The CDR3 runs 12 residues. The CDR3 bases are TGTGCCAGCAGCCCGACTGTTCGTGAGCAGTACTTC. This gives the protein CASSPTVREQYF.

This chain joins TRBV5-1 and TRBJ2-2, with D perhaps being TRBD1 or TRBD2 (5 bases each). Trimming removed 3 bases from V and 2 bases from J, with 14 bases in between. The length of the CDR3 is 16 residues. The V gene's germline CDR1 is SGHRS and CDR2 YFSETQ. The CDR3 nucleotides are TGCGCCAGCAGCTCAAAAGGGACGGTTAACACCGGGGAGCTGTTTTTT. It yields the protein CASSSKGTVNTGELFF.

The table lists this clone with a count of one. The chain joins TRBV7-9 to TRBJ2-5, with D unclear. The germline V gene encodes CDR1 SEHNR and CDR2 FQNEAQ (reference sequence). This CDR3 region has 12 residues. Trimming removed 5 bases at V and 3 bases at J, with 7 bases between. In DNA form, the CDR3 reads TGTGCCAGCAGCCGCCTTGAAGAGACCCAGTACTTC. This codes for CASSRLEETQYF.